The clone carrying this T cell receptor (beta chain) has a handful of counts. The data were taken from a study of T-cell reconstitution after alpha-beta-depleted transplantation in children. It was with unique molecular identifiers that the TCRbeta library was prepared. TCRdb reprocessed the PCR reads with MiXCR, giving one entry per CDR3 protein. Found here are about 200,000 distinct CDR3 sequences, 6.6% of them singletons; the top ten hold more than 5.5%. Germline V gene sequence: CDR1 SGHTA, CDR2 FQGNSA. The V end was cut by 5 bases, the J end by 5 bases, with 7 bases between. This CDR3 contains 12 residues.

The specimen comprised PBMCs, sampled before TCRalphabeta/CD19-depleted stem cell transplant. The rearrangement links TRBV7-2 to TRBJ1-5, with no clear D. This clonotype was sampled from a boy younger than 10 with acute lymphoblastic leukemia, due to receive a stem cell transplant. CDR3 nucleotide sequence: TGTGCCAGCAGCCAACCCCATCAGCCCCAGCATTTT. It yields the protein CASSQPHQPQHF.